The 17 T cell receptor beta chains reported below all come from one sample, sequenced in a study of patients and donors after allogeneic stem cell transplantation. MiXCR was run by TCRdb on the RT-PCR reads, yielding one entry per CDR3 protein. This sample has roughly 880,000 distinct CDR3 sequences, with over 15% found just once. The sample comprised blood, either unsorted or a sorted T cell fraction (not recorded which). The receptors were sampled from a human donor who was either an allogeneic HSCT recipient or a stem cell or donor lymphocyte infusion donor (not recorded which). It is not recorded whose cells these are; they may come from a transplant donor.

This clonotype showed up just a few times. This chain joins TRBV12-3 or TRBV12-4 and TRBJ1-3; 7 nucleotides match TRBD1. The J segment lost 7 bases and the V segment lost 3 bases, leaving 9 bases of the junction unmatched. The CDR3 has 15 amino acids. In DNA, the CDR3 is TGTGCCAGCAGTTTGGGGTTGTCAGGGGGGAACACCATATATTTT. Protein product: CASSLGLSGGNTIYF.

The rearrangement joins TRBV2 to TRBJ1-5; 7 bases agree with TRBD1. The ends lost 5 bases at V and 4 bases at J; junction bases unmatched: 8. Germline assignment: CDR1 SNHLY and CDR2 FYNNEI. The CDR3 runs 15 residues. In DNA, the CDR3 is TGTGCCAGCAGTAGAGGACAGGCGGGGAATCAGCCCCAGCATTTT. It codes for CASSRGQAGNQPQHF.

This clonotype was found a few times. The CDR3 spells CSADLAGGLTDTQYF. The CDR3 DNA is TGCAGTGCTGATTTAGCGGGAGGGCTGACAGATACGCAGTATTTT. The chain has TRBV20-1 and TRBJ2-3; TRBD2 matches 11 bases. Germline V CDR1 and CDR2: DFQATT, SNEGSKA (reference sequence). Losses at the gene ends were 5 bases for V and 3 bases for J; bases not matched to a gene: 7. The CDR3 is made up of 15 amino acids.

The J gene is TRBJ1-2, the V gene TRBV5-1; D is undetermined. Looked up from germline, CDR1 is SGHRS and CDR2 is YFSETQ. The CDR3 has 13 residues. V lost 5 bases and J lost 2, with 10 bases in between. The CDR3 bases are TGCGCCAGCAGAGCAGAGTCCAACTATGGCTACACCTTC. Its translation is CASRAESNYGYTF.

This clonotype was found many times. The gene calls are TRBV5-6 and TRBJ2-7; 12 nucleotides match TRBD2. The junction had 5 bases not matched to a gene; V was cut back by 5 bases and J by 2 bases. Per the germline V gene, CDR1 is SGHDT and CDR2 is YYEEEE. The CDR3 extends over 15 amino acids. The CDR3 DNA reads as TGTGCCAGCAGTTTAGGACTAGCGGGACCCTACGAGCAGTACTTC. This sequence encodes CASSLGLAGPYEQYF.

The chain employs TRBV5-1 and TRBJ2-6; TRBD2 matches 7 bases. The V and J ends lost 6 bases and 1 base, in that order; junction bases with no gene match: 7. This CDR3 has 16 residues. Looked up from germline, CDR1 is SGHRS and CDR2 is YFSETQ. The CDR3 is CASTPLGGSGANVLTF. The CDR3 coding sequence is TGCGCCAGCACCCCCCTCGGGGGGTCTGGGGCCAACGTCCTGACTTTC.

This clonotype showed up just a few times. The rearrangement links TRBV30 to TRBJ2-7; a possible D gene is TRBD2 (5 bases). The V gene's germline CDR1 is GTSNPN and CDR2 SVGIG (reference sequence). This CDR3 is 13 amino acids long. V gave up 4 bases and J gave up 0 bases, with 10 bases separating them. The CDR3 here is CAWTLGSSYEQYF. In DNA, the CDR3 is TGTGCCTGGACATTAGGGAGCTCCTACGAGCAGTACTTC.

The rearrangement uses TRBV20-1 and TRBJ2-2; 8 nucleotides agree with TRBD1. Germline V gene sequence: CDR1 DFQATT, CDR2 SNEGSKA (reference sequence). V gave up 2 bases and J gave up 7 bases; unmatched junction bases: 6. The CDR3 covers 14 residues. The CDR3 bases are TGCAGTGCTAGACCGACAGGGGTCGGCGGGGAGCTGTTTTTT. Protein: CSARPTGVGGELFF.

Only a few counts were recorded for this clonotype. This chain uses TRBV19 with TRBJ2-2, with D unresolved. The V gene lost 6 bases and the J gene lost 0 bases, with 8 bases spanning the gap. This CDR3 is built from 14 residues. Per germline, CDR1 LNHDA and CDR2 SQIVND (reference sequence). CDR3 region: CASRDVANTGELFF. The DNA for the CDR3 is TGTGCCAGTAGGGACGTCGCGAACACCGGGGAGCTGTTTTTT.

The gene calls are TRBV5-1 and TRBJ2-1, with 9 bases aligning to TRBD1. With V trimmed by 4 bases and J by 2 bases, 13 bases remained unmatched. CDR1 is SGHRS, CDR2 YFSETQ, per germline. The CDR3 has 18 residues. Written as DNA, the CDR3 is TGCGCCAGCAGCCCGGGAAGGGCCGGGACAGGGACCTACAATGAGCAGTTCTTC. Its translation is CASSPGRAGTGTYNEQFF.

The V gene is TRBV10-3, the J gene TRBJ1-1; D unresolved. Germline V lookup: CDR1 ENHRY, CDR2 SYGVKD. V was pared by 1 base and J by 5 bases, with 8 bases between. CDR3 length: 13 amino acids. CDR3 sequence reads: CAISELSGTEAFF. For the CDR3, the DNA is TGTGCCATCAGTGAGTTAAGTGGGACTGAAGCTTTCTTT.

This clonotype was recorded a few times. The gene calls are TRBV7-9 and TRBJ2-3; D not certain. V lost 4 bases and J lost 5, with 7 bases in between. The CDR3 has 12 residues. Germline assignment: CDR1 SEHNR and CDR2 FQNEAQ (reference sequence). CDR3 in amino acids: CASSYRQDTQYF. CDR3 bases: TGTGCCAGCAGCTACCGGCAAGATACGCAGTATTTT.

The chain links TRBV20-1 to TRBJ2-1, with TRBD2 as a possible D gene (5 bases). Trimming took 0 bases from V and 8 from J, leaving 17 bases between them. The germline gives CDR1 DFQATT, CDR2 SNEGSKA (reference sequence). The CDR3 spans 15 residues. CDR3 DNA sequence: TGCAGTGCTAGAGACCCGGGAAGCCGGGGTGATGAGCAGTTCTTC. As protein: CSARDPGSRGDEQFF.

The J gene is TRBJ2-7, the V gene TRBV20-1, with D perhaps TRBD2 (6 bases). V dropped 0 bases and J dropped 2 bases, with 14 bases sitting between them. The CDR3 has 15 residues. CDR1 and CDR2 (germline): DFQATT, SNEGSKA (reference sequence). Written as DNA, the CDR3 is TGCAGTGCTAGAGATGTGCGGGGAATTACCTACGAGCAGTACTTC. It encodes CSARDVRGITYEQYF.

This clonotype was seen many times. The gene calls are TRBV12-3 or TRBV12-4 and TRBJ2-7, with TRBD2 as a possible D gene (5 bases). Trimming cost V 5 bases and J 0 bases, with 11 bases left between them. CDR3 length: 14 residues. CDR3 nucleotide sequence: TGTGCCAGCAGTCCCCGAGGGAACTCCTACGAGCAGTACTTC. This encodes CASSPRGNSYEQYF.

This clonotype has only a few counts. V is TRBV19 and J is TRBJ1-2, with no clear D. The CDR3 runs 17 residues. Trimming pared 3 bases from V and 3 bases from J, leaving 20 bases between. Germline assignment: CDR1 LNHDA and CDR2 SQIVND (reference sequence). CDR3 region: CASSMFGNGGSDYGYTF. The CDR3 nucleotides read TGTGCCAGTAGTATGTTCGGTAATGGCGGGTCTGACTATGGCTACACCTTC. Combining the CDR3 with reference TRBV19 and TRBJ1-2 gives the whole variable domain DGGITQSPKYLFRKEGQNVTLSCEQNLNHDAMYWYRQDPGQGLRLIYYSQIVNDFQKGDIAEGYSVSREKKESFPLTVTSAQKNPTAFYLCASSMFGNGGSDYGYTFGSGTRLTVV.

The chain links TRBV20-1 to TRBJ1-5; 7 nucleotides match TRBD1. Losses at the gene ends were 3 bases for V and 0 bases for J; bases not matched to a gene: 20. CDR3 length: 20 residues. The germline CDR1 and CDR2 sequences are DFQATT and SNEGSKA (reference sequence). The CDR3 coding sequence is TGCAGTGCTAGGCCCGCCTCGAACCGGGACAGACCTTATAGCAATCAGCCCCAGCATTTT. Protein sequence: CSARPASNRDRPYSNQPQHF.